Listed here are 9 T cell receptor beta chains from one sample, sequenced in a study of chemoradiotherapy in HPV16-positive cancers. TCRdb's table, derived via immunoSEQ multiplex PCR, lists solely in-frame clones and lacks some. Of fewer than 3,500 clones in the sample, approximately 86% are singletons; the top ten hold about 3%. This sample comprised tumor tissue, obtained from a patient who underwent chemoradiotherapy. The receptors here all came from a human donor with HPV-associated anogenital cancer.

The chain recombines TRBV19 with TRBJ2-6, with D possibly being TRBD2 (5 bases). Germline CDR1 LNHDA, CDR2 SQIVND (reference sequence). The CDR3 sequence is 16 residues long. V was clipped by 7 bases and J by 0 bases, with 13 bases between them. DNA for the CDR3: TGTGCCAGTACCGCCTTCGGGGACTCTGGGGCCAACGTCCTGACTTTC. Amino acid sequence: CASTAFGDSGANVLTF.

This rearrangement joins TRBV7-2 to TRBJ1-5; 9 positions match TRBD1. The CDR3 sequence is 15 residues long. Germline trimming cut 3 bases from V and 5 bases from J; bases unmatched to any gene: 5. Germline CDR1 is SGHTA and CDR2 is FQGNSA. The CDR3 reads CASSLGGQGDQPQHF. The CDR3 coding sequence is TGTGCCAGCAGCTTGGGGGGACAGGGTGATCAGCCCCAGCATTTT.

V usage is TRBV7-2 and J usage is TRBJ2-7; 13 bases map to TRBD2. V was pared by 5 bases and J by 7 bases, with 8 bases of the junction left unmatched. The V gene's germline CDR1 is SGHTA and CDR2 FQGNSA. This CDR3 spans 15 amino acids. The CDR3, as DNA: TGTGCCAGCAGCCCTGGGACTAGCGGGGTTGGGGAGCAGTACTTC. This codes for CASSPGTSGVGEQYF. Based on the CDR3 plus reference TRBV7-2 and TRBJ2-7, the full variable domain is GAGVSQSPSNKVTEKGKDVELRCDPISGHTALYWYRQSLGQGLEFLIYFQGNSAPDKSGLPSDRFSAERTGGSVSTLTIQRTQQEDSAVYLCASSPGTSGVGEQYFGPGTRLTVT.

The chain links TRBV5-1 to TRBJ2-2, with 7 bases fitting TRBD1. The CDR3 extends over 14 amino acids. V shed 3 bases and J 3 bases; nucleotides not matched to a gene: 2. Looked up from germline, CDR1 is SGHRS and CDR2 is YFSETQ. The CDR3 DNA follows: TGCGCCAGCAGCTCGGGACAGCACACCGGGGAGCTGTTTTTT. It yields the protein CASSSGQHTGELFF.

This clone was recorded once. V gene TRBV30 combines with J gene TRBJ1-3; maybe TRBD1 (6 bases). Per the germline V gene, CDR1 is GTSNPN and CDR2 is SVGIG (reference sequence). Between the trimmed V and J ends, which lost 7 bases and 2 bases, there was a span of 12 bases. This CDR3 spans 13 amino acids. The CDR3 here is CASGRGTGNTIYF. The CDR3 DNA is TGTGCCTCAGGAAGGGGGACTGGAAACACCATATATTTT.

The chain's CDR3 is CASSVARGRDEKLFF. The CDR3 DNA follows: TGTGCCAGCAGCGTAGCCCGGGGCAGGGATGAAAAACTGTTTTTT. The genes are TRBV9 and TRBJ1-4; tentatively, D is TRBD1 (5 bases). There are 15 residues in the CDR3. Trimming took off 0 bases at V and 6 bases at J, with 12 bases between the two ends. CDR1 SGDLS and CDR2 YYNGEE come from the germline V gene. The full variable domain, rest sourced from reference TRBV9 and TRBJ1-4, is DSGVTQTPKHLITATGQRVTLRCSPRSGDLSVYWYQQSLDQGLQFLIQYYNGEERAKGNILERFSAQQFPDLHSELNLSSLELGDSALYFCASSVARGRDEKLFFGSGTQLSVL.

The sample holds one count of this clone. The V call is TRBV7-2, the J call TRBJ2-5; TRBD2 is a possible D gene (5 bases). The ends were cut back, 3 bases at V and 5 bases at J, with 10 bases in the middle. Per germline, CDR1 SGHTA and CDR2 FQGNSA. The CDR3 totals 13 residues. The CDR3 reads CASSLPRRETQYF. The CDR3 DNA sequence: TGTGCCAGCAGCTTGCCCCGGAGGGAGACCCAGTACTTC.

The chain joins TRBV7-9 to TRBJ1-1; D gene ambiguous. V was trimmed by 4 bases and J by 0 bases, leaving 6 bases between them. Germline CDR1 is SEHNR and CDR2 is FQNEAQ (reference sequence). The CDR3 consists of 13 residues. CDR3 region: CASSSPLNTEAFF. The DNA of the CDR3 is TGTGCCAGCAGCTCCCCATTGAACACTGAAGCTTTCTTT.

V and J are TRBV19 and TRBJ2-2; D not certain. With 6 bases removed from V and 1 base from J, the gap between germline ends came to 9 bases. CDR1 and CDR2 (germline): LNHDA, SQIVND (reference sequence). This CDR3 has 14 amino acids. CDR3 protein: CASRPLKNTGELFF. The CDR3 DNA sequence: TGTGCCAGTAGACCCCTCAAGAACACCGGGGAGCTGTTTTTT.